A selection of T cell receptor beta chains follows, all from one sample in a study of cytomegalovirus exposure and HLA in healthy donors. This table comes from immunoSEQ multiplex PCR, and its TCRdb copy is limited to in-frame clones, with some not included. The sample carries more than 95,000 clones, under 90% recorded once. Sequenced sample: PBMCs. Receptor source: a woman in her thirties or forties in good health and CMV-seropositive. Both conserved end residues are part of each CDR3. D genes are given only for firm matches. A row's size may be missing; if present it is once, few, many or a size class.

.	TRBJ2-3	.	TRBV6-4	CASSRDFTDTQYF	TGTGCCAGCAGCCGGGACTTCACAGATACGCAGTATTTT
.	TRBJ1-4	.	TRBV7-2	CASSLDPANEKLFF	TGTGCCAGCAGCTTAGATCCGGCTAATGAAAAACTGTTTTTT
once	TRBJ2-7	.	TRBV30	CAWAGTNLRKYF	TGTGCCTGGGCCGGGACAAATCTACGAAAGTACTTC
.	TRBJ2-7	TRBD1	TRBV5-1	CASSWGQGGSDEQYF	TGCGCCAGCAGCTGGGGACAGGGGGGATCGGACGAGCAGTACTTC
.	TRBJ2-1	.	TRBV5-4	CASSPESDNEQFF	TGTGCCAGCAGCCCCGAGTCCGACAATGAGCAGTTCTTC
.	TRBJ2-7	.	TRBV28	CASSLSRTVYEQYF	TGTGCCAGCAGTTTATCGCGGACAGTCTACGAGCAGTACTTC
.	TRBJ2-5	TRBD2	TRBV19	CASSIGLAGAETQYF	TGTGCCAGTAGTATAGGACTAGCGGGAGCAGAGACCCAGTACTTC
.	TRBJ2-7	.	TRBV11-2	CASSFSLYEQYF	TGTGCCAGCAGCTTTTCCCTCTACGAGCAGTACTTC
.	TRBJ2-1	.	TRBV7-2	CASSAFIRGNNEQFF	TGTGCCAGCAGCGCGTTTATCCGGGGTAACAATGAGCAGTTCTTC
.	TRBJ1-4	.	TRBV21-1	CASSKRCWDKGWEKLFF	TGTGCCAGCAGCAAACGATGTTGGGACAAGGGGTGGGAAAAACTGTTTTTT
.	TRBJ2-7	.	TRBV6-5	CASSYSVGGYEQYF	TGTGCCAGCAGTTATTCGGTTGGGGGCTACGAGCAGTACTTC
.	TRBJ1-3	.	TRBV30	CAWSIPGNTIYF	TGTGCCTGGAGCATCCCTGGAAACACCATATATTTT
.	TRBJ1-2	.	TRBV28	CASSPAGASYGYTF	TGTGCCAGCAGTCCCGCGGGGGCTAGCTATGGCTACACCTTC
.	TRBJ1-1	TRBD1	TRBV28	CASSTGTGNTEAFF	TGTGCCAGCTCCACCGGGACAGGGAACACTGAAGCTTTCTTT
.	TRBJ2-7	TRBD2	TRBV9	CASSAWTSGEQYF	TGTGCCAGCAGCGCATGGACTAGCGGCGAGCAGTACTTC
once	TRBJ2-7	TRBD1	TRBV30	CAWSVGRDRVWDEQYF	TGTGCCTGGAGTGTAGGTAGGGACAGGGTGTGGGACGAGCAGTACTTC
.	TRBJ1-2	TRBD1	TRBV5-8	CASSGRQGWNYGYTF	TGTGCCAGCAGCGGAAGACAGGGGTGGAACTATGGCTACACCTTC
.	TRBJ1-2	TRBD1	TRBV19	CASSITQGNGYTF	TGTGCCAGTAGTATCACACAGGGGAATGGCTACACCTTC
.	TRBJ2-1	TRBD2	TRBV6-5	CASSVPSGRRDEQFF	TGTGCCAGCAGTGTACCTAGCGGGAGGAGAGATGAGCAGTTCTTC
.	TRBJ2-7	TRBD2	TRBV4-1	CASSLIAGGPYEQYF	TGCGCCAGCAGCCTAATAGCGGGAGGGCCGTACGAGCAGTACTTC
.	TRBJ2-7	TRBD2	TRBV13	CASSSPGEGTYEQYF	TGTGCCAGCAGCTCGCCGGGGGAGGGAACCTACGAGCAGTACTTC
few	TRBJ1-4	.	TRBV11-2	CASSLAGIMFF	TGTGCCAGCAGCTTAGCCGGGATTATGTTTTTT
once	TRBJ2-7	TRBD1	TRBV11-1	CASSRWTGGLSSYEQYF	TGTGCCAGCAGCAGATGGACAGGGGGCCTTTCTTCCTACGAGCAGTACTTC
.	TRBJ2-7	.	TRBV6-1	CASSDKQGGYEQYF	TGTGCCAGCAGTGACAAGCAGGGAGGCTACGAGCAGTACTTC
.	TRBJ1-1	TRBD1	TRBV7-9	CASRTGGTHTEAFF	TGTGCCAGCAGAACAGGGGGGACGCACACTGAAGCTTTCTTT
.	TRBJ2-3	TRBD2	TRBV5-1	CASSMTSGTDTQYF	TGCGCCAGCAGCATGACTAGCGGCACAGATACGCAGTATTTT
.	TRBJ1-2	.	TRBV6-6	CASSPRSGVTNYGYTF	TGTGCCAGCAGTCCAAGATCAGGGGTTACTAACTATGGCTACACCTTC
.	TRBJ2-2	TRBD2	TRBV18	CASSPPSRREGLGELFF	TGTGCCAGCTCACCACCGTCTAGGCGGGAGGGCCTCGGGGAGCTGTTTTTT
.	TRBJ2-7	TRBD2	TRBV27	CASGAGVKGEQYF	TGTGCCAGCGGGGCGGGAGTTAAGGGCGAGCAGTACTTC
few	TRBJ1-5	TRBD1	TRBV6-5	CASSYTGANQPQHF	TGTGCCAGCAGCTACACAGGGGCCAATCAGCCCCAGCATTTT
few	TRBJ1-5	.	TRBV7-8	CASSLFTGGNQPQHF	TGTGCCAGCAGCTTATTTACCGGTGGCAATCAGCCCCAGCATTTT
.	TRBJ2-5	TRBD2	TRBV2	CASRGGATSGTETQYF	TGTGCCAGCAGGGGGGGGGCGACTAGCGGGACGGAGACCCAGTACTTC
.	TRBJ2-5	TRBD2	TRBV2	CASSRLAGVQTQYF	TGTGCCAGCAGCCGACTAGCGGGAGTCCAGACCCAGTACTTC
.	TRBJ1-2	.	TRBV28	CASKEGLVGYTF	TGTGCCAGCAAGGAGGGGCTCGTAGGCTACACCTTC
.	TRBJ2-5	.	TRBV5-5	CASSLQGQETQYF	TGTGCCAGCAGCCTTCAGGGGCAAGAGACCCAGTACTTC
once	TRBJ1-5	.	TRBV27	CASSLTTGSNQPQHF	TGTGCCAGCAGTTTGACTACGGGGAGCAATCAGCCCCAGCATTTT
.	TRBJ2-7	.	TRBV21-1	CASSNKQGAYEQYF	TGTGCCAGCAGCAATAAACAGGGGGCCTACGAGCAGTACTTC
.	TRBJ2-7	.	TRBV5-4	CASSLAGSSYEQYF	TGTGCCAGCAGCTTGGCAGGCAGCTCCTACGAGCAGTACTTC
.	TRBJ2-1	.	TRBV18	CASSPLIGEQFF	TGTGCCAGCTCACCTCTAATCGGTGAGCAGTTCTTC
.	TRBJ2-3	TRBD1	TRBV6-4	CAKGGLTITDTQYF	TGTGCCAAAGGGGGCCTTACTATCACAGATACGCAGTATTTT
.	TRBJ1-5	.	TRBV27	CASSLNGEGNQSQHF	TGTGCCAGCAGCCTTAACGGGGAGGGCAATCAGTCCCAGCATTTT
.	TRBJ2-3	TRBD2	TRBV30	CAWSPTSEGSDTQYF	TGTGCCTGGAGTCCGACTAGCGAGGGTTCAGATACGCAGTATTTT
.	TRBJ2-1	TRBD2	TRBV11-1	CASSLAGTSRYNEQFF	TGTGCCAGCAGCTTAGCTGGGACTAGCCGATACAATGAGCAGTTCTTC
.	TRBJ2-7	TRBD2	TRBV6-5	CASSPLAGYEQYF	TGTGCCAGCAGCCCCCTAGCGGGGTACGAGCAGTACTTC
.	TRBJ1-2	.	TRBV19	CASSNVQGSGYTF	TGTGCCAGTAGCAACGTGCAGGGCTCTGGCTACACCTTC
.	TRBJ1-1	.	TRBV6-1	CASSEARGQPEAFF	TGTGCCAGCAGTGAAGCCCGAGGACAACCAGAAGCTTTCTTT